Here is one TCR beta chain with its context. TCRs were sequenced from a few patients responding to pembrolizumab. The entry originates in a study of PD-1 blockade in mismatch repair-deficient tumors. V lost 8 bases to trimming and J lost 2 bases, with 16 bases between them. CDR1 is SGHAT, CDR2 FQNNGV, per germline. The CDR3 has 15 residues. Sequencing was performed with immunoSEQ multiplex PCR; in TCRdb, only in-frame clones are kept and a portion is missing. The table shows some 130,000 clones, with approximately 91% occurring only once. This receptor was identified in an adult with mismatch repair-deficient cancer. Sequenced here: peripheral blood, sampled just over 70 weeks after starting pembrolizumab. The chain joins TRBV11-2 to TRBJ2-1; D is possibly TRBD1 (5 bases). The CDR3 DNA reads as TGTGCCAGCCGGGCCCTTCAGGGTGCCTACAATGAGCAGTTCTTC. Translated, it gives CASRALQGAYNEQFF. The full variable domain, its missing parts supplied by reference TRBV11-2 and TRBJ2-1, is EAGVAQSPRYKIIEKRQSVAFWCNPISGHATLYWYQQILGQGPKLLIQFQNNGVVDDSQLPKDRFSAERLKGVDSTLKIQPAKLEDSAVYLCASRALQGAYNEQFFGPGTRLTVL.